The 10 T cell receptor beta chains reported below all come from one sample, sequenced in a study of shared clonotypes between healthy human individuals (dated by TCRdb to the early 2020s). The library was prepared using the immunoSEQ multiplex PCR assay. Held by TCRdb, this immuneACCESS table contains in-frame sequences only and omits some clones. Under half of the omission traces to an unresolved V gene where checked; the cause of the rest is unknown. The sample has some 1.1 million clones on record, 70% to 80% of them singletons. The top ten clones comprise over 0.8% of the sample. The sample taken for sequencing was memory CD4+ T cells from PBMCs. The sample's cell subset or site label, decoded: CD45RA-negative fraction. The receptors originated from a man younger than 30 in good health. Some clones in this sample may be carry-over from other donors' samples.

V is TRBV28 and J is TRBJ2-1, with TRBD2 matching over 9 bases. The CDR3 is 15 amino acids. Germline CDR1 MDHEN, CDR2 SYDVKM. With V trimmed by 5 bases and J by 8 bases, 10 bases remained unmatched. The CDR3 nucleotides are TGTGCCAGCAGTGGGAGGACTAGCGTGGCTGATGAGCAGTTCTTC. Encoded protein: CASSGRTSVADEQFF.

The rearrangement uses TRBV6-1 and TRBJ1-2; possibly TRBD1 for D (6 bases). The CDR3 is 14 amino acids. Trimming stripped 3 bases from V and 8 bases from J, with 16 bases between. Per the germline V gene, CDR1 is MNHNS and CDR2 is SASEGT. CDR3 sequence: CASSDQGWQRGYTF. Written as DNA, the CDR3 is TGTGCCAGCAGTGATCAGGGGTGGCAAAGGGGCTACACCTTC.

This chain joins TRBV29-1 and TRBJ2-7, with D uncertain. V lost 7 bases to trimming and J lost 4 bases, with 14 bases between them. Germline V gives CDR1 SQVTM, CDR2 ANQGSEA. This CDR3 has 12 residues. In nucleotides, the CDR3 is TGCAGCGCCGGAAAGGTCGGTTACGAGCAGTACTTC. Protein: CSAGKVGYEQYF.

The V call is TRBV2, the J call TRBJ1-1, with 7 nucleotides matching TRBD1. The germline CDR1 and CDR2 sequences are SNHLY and FYNNEI. The CDR3 covers 12 residues. CDR3 protein: CAYGTEYTEAFF. DNA for the CDR3: TGTGCGTACGGGACAGAGTACACTGAAGCTTTCTTT.

This clone was detected only once. The chain links TRBV9 to TRBJ2-5, with 9 bases that match TRBD2. Trimming took 0 bases from V and 5 from J; bases not matched to a gene: 8. Germline CDR1 and CDR2: SGDLS and YYNGEE. The CDR3 contains 16 residues. The CDR3 loop is CASSVAGGRAPETQYF. Written as DNA, the CDR3 is TGTGCCAGCAGCGTAGCTGGCGGGAGGGCCCCCGAGACCCAGTACTTC.

The rearrangement uses TRBV11-2 and TRBJ1-3, with 9 nucleotides matching TRBD1. The V gene's germline CDR1 is SGHAT and CDR2 FQNNGV. V lost 6 bases, J lost 4 bases, and 4 bases stayed unmatched. This CDR3 is 14 amino acids long. The CDR3 region is CASRRTGEGNTIYF. DNA for the CDR3: TGTGCCAGCAGAAGGACAGGGGAAGGAAACACCATATATTTT.

The chain links TRBV11-2 to TRBJ2-7; TRBD1 is a possible D gene (6 bases). CDR1 is SGHAT, CDR2 FQNNGV, per germline. The CDR3 spans 13 residues. Trimming removed 5 bases at V and 4 bases at J, with 12 bases between. The CDR3 protein is CASSPLGQYEQYF. The CDR3 DNA reads as TGTGCCAGCAGCCCTTTAGGACAGTACGAGCAGTACTTC.

The chain couples TRBV4-2 to TRBJ2-5; 12 bases agree with TRBD2. Looked up from germline, CDR1 is LGHNA and CDR2 is YNFKEQ. V trimming: 4 bases; J trimming: 3 bases; junction bases outside the gene matches: 12. The CDR3 contains 18 residues. The CDR3 protein is CASSRSLGLAGGKETQYF. The CDR3 nucleotides are TGTGCCAGCAGCCGCTCTCTTGGGCTAGCGGGAGGGAAAGAGACCCAGTACTTC.

The chain has TRBV28 and TRBJ2-1, with 10 bases identical to TRBD1. With V trimmed by 6 bases and J by 2 bases, 10 bases remained unmatched. The CDR3 spans 17 residues. Germline CDR1 is MDHEN and CDR2 is SYDVKM. CDR3 region: CASSPNPGTGAYNEQFF. The CDR3 DNA reads TGTGCCAGCAGCCCGAACCCCGGGACAGGGGCCTACAATGAGCAGTTCTTC.

This clone has just a few counts. This CDR3 reads CASSSYTGSPLGYTF. The CDR3 DNA sequence: TGTGCCAGCAGCTCATACACAGGGTCCCCCCTTGGCTACACCTTC. The rearrangement uses TRBV13 and TRBJ1-2, with a weak D call TRBD1 (6 bases). Germline values: CDR1 PRHDT, CDR2 FYEKMQ (reference sequence). The CDR3 contains 15 residues. The V end lost 4 bases, the J end lost 7 bases, and 19 bases lay between the germline ends.